These T cell receptor beta chains were read from a single sample in a study of blood T cell repertoires in COVID-19. Here immunoSEQ multiplex PCR was the method, and the copy in TCRdb shows in-frame clones only, minus some. The table includes tens of thousands of clones, around 87% detected once. Source material: peripheral blood. Receptors were obtained from a human donor with active COVID-19. The donor label of this sample is uncertain. The CDR3 runs from the conserved cysteine through the conserved F or W. Each record gives: clone size, D gene, J gene, V gene, CDR3 DNA, CDR3 protein. The D gene is left open where the match is weak. Rows give clone size only sometimes, using once, few, many, or a class for an expanded clone.

NA NA TRBJ2-4 TRBV28 TGTGCCAGCAGTTTACTAGCCAAAAACATTCAGTACTTC CASSLLAKNIQYF
NA TRBD1 TRBJ1-6 TRBV30 TGTGCCTGCCCCTCCGCGGACAGGGGACAATCACCCCTCCACTTT CACPSADRGQSPLHF
NA TRBD1 TRBJ2-7 TRBV11-3 TGTGCCAGCAGCTCCCTCCCCGGGACAGCGTCACCCTACGAGCAGTACTTC CASSSLPGTASPYEQYF
NA NA TRBJ1-1 TRBV5-4 TGTGCCAGCAGCCCAGGCGACACTGAAGCTTTCTTT CASSPGDTEAFF
NA TRBD1 TRBJ1-2 TRBV10-3 TGTGCCATCAGTGATGGGACAGGGGTCTGGGGCTACACCTTC CAISDGTGVWGYTF
NA TRBD2 TRBJ2-7 TRBV28 TGTGCCAGCAGTTTGCGGGAGCAGTCCTACGAGCAGTACTTC CASSLREQSYEQYF
NA TRBD1 TRBJ1-3 TRBV4-2 TGTGCCAGCAGCCAAAGGACAGGGGACTCTGGAAACACCATATATTTT CASSQRTGDSGNTIYF
NA NA TRBJ1-2 TRBV12-3/TRBV12-4 TGTGCCAGCAGTTTAGTTCCGGGATCTGGCTACACCTTC CASSLVPGSGYTF
NA NA TRBJ1-2 TRBV19 TGTGCCAGTAGTAGACAGGCTATCTATGGCTACACCTTC CASSRQAIYGYTF
NA NA TRBJ1-1 TRBV12-3/TRBV12-4 TGTGCCAGCAGTTTGGCGGGGAGGGCTGAAGCTTTCTTT CASSLAGRAEAFF
NA TRBD2 TRBJ2-1 TRBV7-2 TGTGCCAGCAGCCCGACTAGCGGGAGTTACAATGAGCAGTTCTTC CASSPTSGSYNEQFF
NA NA TRBJ2-5 TRBV10-2 TGCGCCAGCAGGGTACGAAGGCGCGGGAAAGAGACCCAGTACTTC CASRVRRRGKETQYF
NA NA TRBJ2-6 TRBV2 TGTGCCAGCAGTGTCAGGGCAGGGCCTGTCTCTGGGGCCAACGTCCTGACTTTC CASSVRAGPVSGANVLTF
NA NA TRBJ2-7 TRBV19 TGTGCCAGTAGTCTCCACAGGGACGAGCAGTACTTC CASSLHRDEQYF
NA NA TRBJ1-1 TRBV27 TGTGCCAGCAGTTTGACCGGTGGTTGGGGAAACAGGTACATGAACACTGAAGCTTTCTTT CASSLTGGWGNRYMNTEAFF
few NA TRBJ2-7 TRBV4-2 TGTGCCAGCAGCCAACCCGGGGACTACGAGCAGTACTTC CASSQPGDYEQYF
NA NA TRBJ2-7 TRBV5-1 TGCGCCAGCAGCGCTTTGGTCTCAGAGGGTGAGCAGTACTTC CASSALVSEGEQYF
NA NA TRBJ2-3 TRBV19 TGTGCCAGTACCACTTCGGGGGATACGCAGTATTTT CASTTSGDTQYF
few NA TRBJ2-5 TRBV28 TGTGCCAGCAGTAATGGGGGGACTGTGAGTCAAGAGACCCAGTACTTC CASSNGGTVSQETQYF
NA TRBD1 TRBJ1-6 TRBV12-3/TRBV12-4 TGTGCCAGCAGAAGGGACAGGGATTCACCCCTCCACTTT CASRRDRDSPLHF
NA NA TRBJ1-4 TRBV6-5 TGTGCCAGCAGAACGACTCCGGAACCTAATGAAAAACTGTTTTTT CASRTTPEPNEKLFF
NA NA TRBJ2-7 TRBV7-2 TGTGCCAGCAGCTTTAAGTGGGAGGCCGGGGACGAGCAGTACTTC CASSFKWEAGDEQYF
NA TRBD2 TRBJ2-7 TRBV7-6 TGTGCCAGCAGCTTAGAAGGGTCGGTTTTCTTTGCGGGAGCCTACGAGCAGTACTTC CASSLEGSVFFAGAYEQYF
once NA TRBJ1-2 TRBV11-2 TGTGCCAGCAGCTCGTCTAACTATGGCTACACCTTC CASSSSNYGYTF
NA TRBD2 TRBJ2-5 TRBV7-9 TGTGCCAGCAGCCCACCAGCGGGAGTACGGCAAGAGACCCAGTACTTC CASSPPAGVRQETQYF
NA TRBD2 TRBJ2-7 TRBV4-1 TGCGCCAGCAGCCAAGTCGATTTAGGACTAGCGGGAAGAAGCGAGCAGTACTTC CASSQVDLGLAGRSEQYF
NA NA TRBJ2-1 TRBV5-1 TGCGCCAGCAGCTTGGGGACACAAGACAATGAGCAGTTCTTC CASSLGTQDNEQFF
NA TRBD1 TRBJ1-6 TRBV27 TGTGCCAGCAGTATCTACAGGGGCACTCCCCTCCACTTT CASSIYRGTPLHF
NA TRBD1 TRBJ2-7 TRBV5-1 TGCGCCAGCAGCGTAACCGGGACAGGGACTATCGAGCAGTACTTC CASSVTGTGTIEQYF
NA NA TRBJ1-2 TRBV9 TGTGCCAGCAGCGCTGGACAGCAGTCTAACTATGGCTACACCTTC CASSAGQQSNYGYTF
NA TRBD1 TRBJ1-2 TRBV19 TGTGCCAGTGGCAGGGACAGGGTTAATGGCTACACCTTC CASGRDRVNGYTF
NA NA TRBJ1-3 TRBV2 TGTGCCAGCAGTGGAAACAGTATTTCTACTGGAAACACCATATATTTT CASSGNSISTGNTIYF
NA TRBD1 TRBJ2-7 TRBV27 TGTGCCAGCAGTAGGTCGGCAGGGGGCACCTACGAGCAGTACTTC CASSRSAGGTYEQYF
once TRBD1 TRBJ1-1 TRBV12-3/TRBV12-4 TGTGCCAGCAGTCAATCCGGGACAGGAGCCTTCTTT CASSQSGTGAFF
NA NA TRBJ1-5 TRBV5-4 TGTGCCAGCAGCTTGTGGCCTGGTGGCAATCAGCCCCAGCATTTT CASSLWPGGNQPQHF
NA TRBD1 TRBJ2-2 TRBV5-4 TGTGCCAGCAGCCCCTGGGACAGGAGGGCCGGGGAGCTGTTTTTT CASSPWDRRAGELFF
NA TRBD2 TRBJ2-1 TRBV18 TGTGCCAGCTCACCTCCGGGGACTACTTACAATGAGCAGTTCTTC CASSPPGTTYNEQFF
NA NA TRBJ2-7 TRBV28 TGTGCCAGCAGAGACCTCGACAGAGCCGAGCAGTACTTC CASRDLDRAEQYF
NA TRBD1 TRBJ1-5 TRBV5-1 TGCGCCAGCAGCTTGGGAGGGGGTGCGACAGGGGAACAGCCCCAGCATTTT CASSLGGGATGEQPQHF
NA NA TRBJ2-3 TRBV24-1 TGTGCCACCAGTGATCCCACAGGGCCGAGCACAGATACGCAGTATTTT CATSDPTGPSTDTQYF
NA TRBD2 TRBJ2-7 TRBV27 TGTGCCAGCAGTTACGGACTAGCGTACGAGCAGTACTTC CASSYGLAYEQYF
NA TRBD1 TRBJ1-4 TRBV7-9 TGTGCCAGCAGTCAGACAGGGGGTGGAGAAAAACTGTTTTTT CASSQTGGGEKLFF
NA TRBD1 TRBJ1-2 TRBV6-5 TGTGCCTGCAGGACAGGGGGCGTAGCGGGTGGCTACACCTTC CACRTGGVAGGYTF
NA TRBD2 TRBJ2-5 TRBV28 TGTGCCAGCAGCCAGGAACTAGCGAGAAATCAAGAGACCCAGTACTTC CASSQELARNQETQYF
NA NA TRBJ1-2 TRBV10-3 TGTGCCATCAGTGCAGTGCCGGGGGACGGCTACACCTTC CAISAVPGDGYTF
NA NA TRBJ2-7 TRBV9 TGTGCCAGCAGCTTCGGCTCCTACGAGCAGTACTTC CASSFGSYEQYF
NA NA TRBJ2-1 TRBV5-1 TGCGCCAGCAACCTCCGGGAACTGAGCTCCTACAATGAGCAGTTCTTC CASNLRELSSYNEQFF
NA NA TRBJ1-6 TRBV5-6 TGTGCCAGCAGCTTGAGAGCCCTATCAACTTATTCACCCCTCCACTTT CASSLRALSTYSPLHF
NA NA TRBJ1-3 TRBV27 TGTGCCAGCAGTCCCTACTCTGGAAACACCATATATTTT CASSPYSGNTIYF
NA NA TRBJ2-3 TRBV3-1/TRBV3-2 TGTGCCAGCAGCCAAGTTTCGGTAGCGGGACAGATGACAGATACGCAGTATTTT CASSQVSVAGQMTDTQYF
NA NA TRBJ2-3 TRBV7-8 TGTGCGGCGGGAATAAGAAGAGATACGCAGTATTTT CAAGIRRDTQYF
NA NA TRBJ1-2 TRBV29-1 TGCAGCGTAGTAAACTATGGCAGCTACACCTTC CSVVNYGSYTF
NA NA TRBJ1-1 TRBV4-3 TGCGCCAGCAGCCCCGACAGGTCTACCATCACTGAAGCTTTCTTT CASSPDRSTITEAFF